This passage covers 30 T cell receptor beta chains from one sample sequenced in a study of blood T cell repertoires in COVID-19. TCRdb keeps only in-frame clones here, not all; method: immunoSEQ multiplex PCR. The data show over 150,000 clones, about 90% seen once. Sequenced input: PBMCs or T cells enriched from blood (not recorded which). Every receptor here comes from a woman aged 50 to 60 who had recovered from COVID-19.

The V call is TRBV5-6, the J call TRBJ1-1, with no clear D. V lost 5 bases to trimming and J lost 0 bases, with 11 bases between them. CDR3 length: 14 amino acids. Germline CDR1 SGHDT, CDR2 YYEEEE. CDR3 sequence reads: CASRIARLNTEAFF. CDR3 sequence (DNA): TGTGCCAGCAGGATAGCGAGGTTGAACACTGAAGCTTTCTTT.

The gene calls are TRBV7-2 and TRBJ2-5; a weak D match, TRBD2 (6 bases). The CDR3 length is 14 residues. The V and J ends lost 8 bases and 4 bases respectively, with 17 bases between them. Germline CDR1 and CDR2: SGHTA and FQGNSA. This CDR3 is CASSWGRNRETQYF. The CDR3 DNA follows: TGTGCCAGCTCCTGGGGGAGGAACCGAGAGACCCAGTACTTC.

The J gene is TRBJ2-7, the V gene TRBV18, with D perhaps matching TRBD1 (8 bases). Germline V CDR1 and CDR2: KGHSH, LQKENI. CDR3 length equals 14 residues. V gave up 0 bases and J gave up 4 bases, with 10 bases separating them. The CDR3 is CASSPPQGGYEQYF. Here the CDR3 DNA reads TGTGCCAGCTCACCACCACAGGGGGGGTACGAGCAGTACTTC. The full variable domain, with the rest looked up from reference TRBV18 and TRBJ2-7, is NAGVMQNPRHLVRRRGQEARLRCSPMKGHSHVYWYRQLPEEGLKFMVYLQKENIIDESGMPKERFSAEFPKEGPSILRIQQVVRGDSAAYFCASSPPQGGYEQYFGPGTRLTVT.

This clone was counted once. J is TRBJ1-5 and V is TRBV30; TRBD1 aligns across 7 bases. The CDR3 extends over 15 amino acids. The germline gives CDR1 GTSNPN, CDR2 SVGIG (reference sequence). Trimming cost V 1 base and J 0 bases; bases outside gene matches: 3. In DNA form, the CDR3 reads TGTGCCTGGAGTGGGGACAGCAATAGCAATCAGCCCCAGCATTTT. Its protein product is CAWSGDSNSNQPQHF.

The chain employs TRBV9 and TRBJ2-2, with 8 bases identical to TRBD1. The CDR3 is 15 amino acids. Germline loops: CDR1 SGDLS, CDR2 YYNGEE. Losses at the gene ends were 7 bases for V and 1 base for J; bases not matched to a gene: 6. CDR3: CASPTGTGNTGELFF. CDR3 nucleotides: TGTGCCAGCCCCACCGGGACAGGGAACACCGGGGAGCTGTTTTTT.

The chain carries TRBV24-1 and TRBJ2-3, with D unclear. Germline V gene sequence: CDR1 KGHDR, CDR2 SFDVKD. The V and J ends lost 3 bases and 0 bases respectively, with 3 bases between them. The CDR3 runs to 13 residues. The CDR3 reads CATSDPSTDTQYF. The DNA of the CDR3 is TGTGCCACCAGTGATCCTAGCACAGATACGCAGTATTTT.

V gene TRBV3-1 (or the pseudogene TRBV3-2) combines with J gene TRBJ2-7; 7 bases map to TRBD1. J lost 3 bases, V lost 5 bases, and 7 bases had no gene match. Germline V lookup: CDR1 LGHDT, CDR2 YNNKEL (reference sequence). The CDR3 has 14 residues. Here the CDR3 reads CASSDRDRYYEQYF. CDR3 sequence (DNA): TGTGCCAGCAGCGACCGGGACAGATACTACGAGCAGTACTTC.

The chain carries TRBV6-1 and TRBJ1-4, with a tentative D call TRBD1 (5 bases). Trimming took off 2 bases at V and 7 bases at J, with 14 bases between the two ends. This CDR3 region has 15 residues. From germline, CDR1 is MNHNS and CDR2 SASEGT. The chain's CDR3 is CASSERGKGGEKLFF. The CDR3 region has the DNA TGTGCCAGCAGTGAAAGGGGAAAGGGTGGTGAAAAACTGTTTTTT.

V usage is TRBV5-1 and J usage is TRBJ1-1; D is perhaps TRBD1 (6 bases). Germline-derived CDR1 and CDR2 are SGHRS and YFSETQ. Trimming stripped 4 bases from V and 6 bases from J, with 13 bases between. This CDR3 region has 13 residues. In DNA form, the CDR3 reads TGCGCCAGCAGCCTCGGACAGACGCCTGAAGCTTTCTTT. Encoded protein: CASSLGQTPEAFF.

The gene calls are TRBV30 and TRBJ2-7; the D gene is possibly TRBD2 (6 bases). Trimming shortened V by 5 bases and J by 3 bases, and 14 bases separated the two germline ends. The germline CDR1 and CDR2 sequences are GTSNPN and SVGIG (reference sequence). CDR3 length: 13 residues. The CDR3 loop reads CAWERGLNYEQYF. The CDR3 DNA follows: TGTGCCTGGGAGAGGGGACTCAACTACGAGCAGTACTTC.

The chain carries TRBV30 and TRBJ1-1; D gene ambiguous. V dropped 0 bases and J dropped 3 bases, with 14 bases sitting between them. CDR3 length: 15 residues. Germline V gene data show CDR1 as GTSNPN and CDR2 as SVGIG (reference sequence). The CDR3 spells CAWSVELLIYTEAFF. The CDR3 DNA reads as TGTGCCTGGAGTGTAGAACTCCTGATCTACACTGAAGCTTTCTTT.

The gene calls are TRBV7-2 and TRBJ2-2; 8 bases map to TRBD2. Germline CDR1 SGHTA, CDR2 FQGNSA. V was pared by 8 bases and J by 6 bases, with 17 bases of the junction left unmatched. The CDR3 loop spans 17 amino acids. Here the CDR3 DNA reads TGTGCCAGCTCACCTTCGGGGGGGCCACAAAGCCCCGGGGAGCTGTTTTTT. This translates into CASSPSGGPQSPGELFF.

The chain couples TRBV19 to TRBJ1-1; weak D call: TRBD1 (6 bases). The CDR3 runs 12 residues. Germline V gives CDR1 LNHDA, CDR2 SQIVND (reference sequence). Trimming stripped 4 bases from V and 6 bases from J, with 9 bases between. In DNA, the CDR3 is TGTGCCAGTAGTAACAGGGTCCCTGAAGCTTTCTTT. Protein sequence: CASSNRVPEAFF.

The chain employs TRBV19 and TRBJ1-5; TRBD1 aligns across 10 bases. The V gene end was trimmed by 3 bases and the J gene end by 6 bases; junction bases not matched to a gene: 5. From germline, CDR1 is LNHDA and CDR2 SQIVND (reference sequence). This CDR3 is 15 amino acids long. Written as DNA, the CDR3 is TGTGCCAGTAGTATGGACAGGGGGGGCGGTCAGCCCCAGCATTTT. Translating it yields CASSMDRGGGQPQHF.

V usage is TRBV5-6 and J usage is TRBJ2-7; TRBD2 matches 9 bases. The trim removed 6 bases at V and 2 bases at J, leaving 12 bases unmatched. The CDR3 loop spans 16 amino acids. Per germline, CDR1 SGHDT and CDR2 YYEEEE. Here the CDR3 reads CASNPSGAGGTYEQYF. DNA for the CDR3: TGTGCCAGCAACCCATCGGGGGCGGGAGGGACCTACGAGCAGTACTTC.

The chain employs TRBV9 and TRBJ2-3, with a possible D match to TRBD2 (6 bases). V dropped 0 bases and J dropped 6 bases, with 14 bases sitting between them. Germline CDR1 SGDLS, CDR2 YYNGEE. The CDR3 is made up of 15 amino acids. The CDR3 sequence is CASSVGSGSPDTQYF. In nucleotides, the CDR3 is TGTGCCAGCAGCGTAGGTTCCGGGAGCCCTGATACGCAGTATTTT.

J is TRBJ2-3 and V is TRBV2, with D uncertain. Trimming removed 6 bases from V and 4 bases from J, with 8 bases in between. Per germline, CDR1 SNHLY and CDR2 FYNNEI. This CDR3 is built from 12 residues. The CDR3 protein is CASRLRADTQYF. The CDR3 DNA is TGTGCCAGCAGACTACGGGCAGATACGCAGTATTTT.

This rearrangement joins TRBV4-3 to TRBJ1-2, with TRBD1 as a possible D gene (5 bases). The CDR3 has 15 residues. Between the trimmed V and J ends, which lost 2 bases and 0 bases, there was a span of 10 bases. CDR1 LGHNA and CDR2 YSLEER come from the germline V gene. The CDR3 DNA follows: TGCGCCAGCAGCCAAAGAATAGGGGCTAACTATGGCTACACCTTC. This gives the protein CASSQRIGANYGYTF.

The rearrangement uses TRBV6-5 and TRBJ1-1; D perhaps matches TRBD1 (5 bases). Per germline, CDR1 MNHEY and CDR2 SVGAGI. Trimming cost V 8 bases and J 1 base, with 11 bases left between them. This CDR3 is built from 13 residues. The chain's CDR3 is CASDRQGNTEAFF. Written as DNA, the CDR3 is TGTGCCAGCGATAGGCAGGGGAACACTGAAGCTTTCTTT.

The table lists this clone with a count of one. V is TRBV7-9 and J is TRBJ2-7, with a weak D call TRBD2 (6 bases). The germline V and J ends were trimmed by 5 bases and 2 bases, with 19 bases remaining between them. The germline V gene encodes CDR1 SEHNR and CDR2 FQNEAQ (reference sequence). There are 16 residues in the CDR3. The CDR3 is CASSPVDQRAPYEQYF. The CDR3 region has the DNA TGTGCCAGCAGCCCAGTAGACCAGCGGGCCCCCTACGAGCAGTACTTC.

This clone was seen only once. The V gene is TRBV10-2, the J gene TRBJ1-2; 7 bases align to TRBD1. Germline V gives CDR1 WSHSY, CDR2 SAAADI. The ends lost 6 bases at V and 2 bases at J; junction bases unmatched: 12. The CDR3 covers 16 residues. The CDR3: CASRGGWDRPNYGYTF. CDR3 bases: TGCGCCAGCAGGGGGGGTTGGGACAGACCCAACTATGGCTACACCTTC.

DNA of the CDR3: TGTGCCAGCAGTTTGTCGACAGGGCCACCCTCTGGAAACACCATATATTTT. Its translation: CASSLSTGPPSGNTIYF. The genes are TRBV28 and TRBJ1-3; TRBD1 matches 7 bases. The CDR3 has 17 amino acids. The germline V gene has CDR1 MDHEN and CDR2 SYDVKM. The J segment lost 0 bases and the V segment lost 3 bases, leaving 8 bases of the junction unmatched.

V usage is TRBV3-1 (or the pseudogene TRBV3-2) and J usage is TRBJ2-7; 9 bases fit TRBD1. This CDR3 spans 14 amino acids. V shed 4 bases, J shed 3 bases, and the junction held 4 bases outside the gene matches. Germline V gene lookup returns CDR1 LGHDT and CDR2 YNNKEL (reference sequence). The CDR3 region is CASSLGTGNYEQYF. CDR3 coding DNA: TGTGCCAGCAGCCTCGGGACAGGGAACTACGAGCAGTACTTC.

V usage is TRBV18 and J usage is TRBJ1-2; D may be TRBD1 (6 bases). Between the trimmed V and J ends, which lost 4 bases and 0 bases, there was a span of 12 bases. The CDR3 covers 15 residues. Germline values: CDR1 KGHSH, CDR2 LQKENI. The CDR3 bases are TGTGCCAGCTCACTGGAGGACAGAACTAACTATGGCTACACCTTC. Protein product: CASSLEDRTNYGYTF.

The CDR3 is CASSPGDRGSEKLFF. CDR3 in DNA: TGTGCCAGCTCACCAGGGGACAGGGGGTCTGAAAAACTGTTTTTT. The V and J genes are TRBV18 and TRBJ1-4; 11 nucleotides match TRBD1. Germline loops: CDR1 KGHSH, CDR2 LQKENI. This CDR3 comprises 15 residues. Trimming removed 2 bases from V and 7 bases from J; junction bases left unmatched: 3.

This clone was recorded a few times. CDR3 DNA: TGTGCCAGCAGTTCAGGCAGCACTGAAGCTTTCTTT. It codes for CASSSGSTEAFF. The rearrangement joins TRBV28 to TRBJ1-1; D gene ambiguous. V was cut by 4 bases and J by 4 bases, with 7 bases left in between. Germline V CDR1 and CDR2: MDHEN, SYDVKM. This CDR3 contains 12 residues.

The chain uses TRBV29-1 and TRBJ1-3, with TRBD1 matching 10 bases. V was clipped by 6 bases and J by 0 bases; unmatched bases: 8. The CDR3 is 16 residues long. Germline V gene lookup returns CDR1 SQVTM and CDR2 ANQGSEA. CDR3 residues: CSVMGGQGSSGNTIYF. Here the CDR3 DNA reads TGCAGCGTCATGGGGGGACAGGGGTCCTCTGGAAACACCATATATTTT.

The chain combines TRBV7-9 with TRBJ1-2; D is possibly TRBD1 (5 bases). Germline CDR1 and CDR2: SEHNR and FQNEAQ (reference sequence). The CDR3 is 15 residues long. V dropped 7 bases and J dropped 3 bases, with 18 bases sitting between them. For the CDR3, the DNA is TGTGCCAGCACCCGGATCCCACAGACAGACTATGGCTACACCTTC. Protein product: CASTRIPQTDYGYTF.

This chain uses TRBV15 with TRBJ2-1, with a possible D match to TRBD2 (6 bases). CDR1 and CDR2 from the germline V gene are LNHNV and YYDKDF (reference sequence). V was cut by 8 bases and J by 1 base, with 15 bases left in between. The CDR3 is 15 residues long. The CDR3 loop reads CATSSRERSYNEQFF. The CDR3 DNA reads as TGTGCCACCTCCTCCCGGGAGAGGTCCTACAATGAGCAGTTCTTC.

The chain recombines TRBV4-1 with TRBJ1-4; tentatively, D is TRBD1 (5 bases). V lost 4 bases to trimming and J lost 3 bases, with 12 bases between them. CDR3 size: 15 residues. Germline V CDR1 and CDR2: MGHRA, YSYEKL. CDR3 nucleotide sequence: TGCGCCAGCAGCCCCCACAGGAACCCTAATGAAAAACTGTTTTTT. This encodes CASSPHRNPNEKLFF.